The 6 T cell receptor beta chains given below trace back to one sample, sequenced in a study of T cells in women clearing cervical HPV infection (dated by TCRdb to 2016 to 2019). Library construction relied on the immunoSEQ multiplex PCR assay. In its TCRdb copy, this immuneACCESS table keeps in-frame sequences only and misses some clones. Where compared with another copy, unresolved V genes explain less than half of these, and the others have no known cause. The sample's table lists a count of 25,000 to 35,000 clones. The ten most abundant clones make up 7.5% to 10% of the sample. The material sequenced was blood buffy coat. Source of these receptors: a woman aged 18-70 years with a cervical HPV16 infection that either progressed to CIN3+ or cleared (not recorded which).

For this clone: The CDR3 end is not reached by the read, which stops 3 residues before it; the germline J gene fills it in. V and J are TRBV19 and TRBJ2-7; 8 bases agree with TRBD2. The germline gives CDR1 LNHDA, CDR2 SQIVND (reference sequence). V dropped 6 bases and J dropped 0; count of bases not matched to a gene: 7. The CDR3 sequence is 15 residues long. Here the CDR3 reads CASRVSGTSSYEQYF. Incomplete CDR3 DNA: TGTGCCAGTAGGGTTAGCGGGACGAGCTCCTACGAG.

Details on this clone: The read ends 3 residues before the CDR3 terminus; that terminus is restored from the germline J gene. The rearrangement joins TRBV13 to TRBJ1-6; TRBD1 might be the D (6 bases). Trimming cost V 5 bases and J 8 bases, with 16 bases left between them. The CDR3 has 15 amino acids. The germline V gene has CDR1 PRHDT and CDR2 FYEKMQ (reference sequence). Incomplete CDR3 DNA: TGTGCCAGCAGCGCCGAGGGGGAAAGGGATTCACCC. This encodes CASSAEGERDSP. The full CDR3 sequence reads CASSAEGERDSPLHF. Based on the CDR3 plus reference TRBV13 and TRBJ1-6, the full variable domain is AAGVIQSPRHLIKEKRETATLKCYPIPRHDTVYWYQQGPGQDPQFLISFYEKMQSDKGSIPDRFSAQQFSDYHSELNMSSLELGDSALYFCASSAEGERDSPLHFGNGTRLTVT.

Turning to this clone: The CDR3 goes on 3 residues after the read ends, and that part is filled in from the germline J gene. This chain joins TRBV11-2 and TRBJ1-5; D might be TRBD1 (5 bases). CDR3 size: 13 residues. The germline V and J ends were trimmed by 4 bases and 2 bases, with 6 bases remaining between them. Germline V gene lookup returns CDR1 SGHAT and CDR2 FQNNGV. The CDR3 spells CASSSGGNQPQHF. The part of the CDR3 DNA that was read is TGTGCCAGCAGCTCGGGGGGCAATCAGCCC.

Worth noting for this clone: Sequencing ends 3 residues short of the CDR3 end; the germline J gene provides the rest. The J gene is TRBJ1-2, the V gene TRBV13, with 7 bases identical to TRBD1. The CDR3 runs to 15 residues. The V gene's germline CDR1 is PRHDT and CDR2 FYEKMQ (reference sequence). CDR3 protein: CASSFYDRATGGYTF. The sequenced part of the CDR3 DNA is TGTGCCAGCAGCTTTTACGACAGGGCCACGGGGGGC.

Comments on this clone: Germline is not matched at one junction end, which may reflect a read error. The observed sequence ends 3 residues before the CDR3 terminus, with the missing tail filled in from the germline J gene. Distinct nucleotide sequences in the sample also encode this CDR3. This rearrangement joins TRBV19 to TRBJ1-3; a weak D match, TRBD1 (6 bases). The CDR3 is 15 amino acids. Germline V gene lookup returns CDR1 LNHDA and CDR2 SQIVND (reference sequence). CDR3 DNA (partial): TGTGCCAGTAGTAGGGACATCCTCTCTGGAGACACT. This codes for CASSRDILSGDT. The complete CDR3 reads CASSRDILSGDTIYF.

About this clone: The read ends 3 residues early relative to the CDR3; the germline J gene fills the gap. This chain connects TRBV19 to TRBJ2-1, with 9 bases that match TRBD1. CDR3 length: 17 amino acids. The germline gives CDR1 LNHDA, CDR2 SQIVND (reference sequence). The ends lost 4 bases at V and 2 bases at J; junction bases unmatched: 9. CDR3 protein: CASSTPDRGPTYNEQFF. The DNA read from the CDR3 is TGTGCCAGTAGTACCCCGGACAGGGGTCCAACCTACAATGAG.